These 13 T cell receptor beta chains came from one sample sequenced in a study of blood T cell repertoires in COVID-19. Sequenced by immunoSEQ multiplex PCR; TCRdb stores in-frame clones only, minus some. There are 100,000 to 150,000 clones in the sample; about 80% occur only once, and 12% lies in the top ten. The sequencing input was peripheral blood. All receptors derive from a woman in her sixties with acute or convalescent COVID-19.

The chain uses TRBV12-3 or TRBV12-4 and TRBJ2-1; TRBD1 might be the D (5 bases). Trimming removed 6 bases from V and 6 bases from J, with 12 bases in between. The CDR3 is 13 amino acids. CDR3 residues: CASRQTEVNEQFF. Written as DNA, the CDR3 is TGTGCCAGCAGACAGACAGAAGTCAATGAGCAGTTCTTC.

This clone has more than one count but fewer than ten. The gene calls are TRBV9 and TRBJ1-1, with TRBD1 matching 7 bases. The V gene's germline CDR1 is SGDLS and CDR2 YYNGEE. CDR3 length: 15 residues. Trimming removed 4 bases from V and 2 bases from J; junction bases left unmatched: 8. CDR3 nucleotides: TGTGCCAGCAGCCCCCGACAGGGCCCAAACACTGAAGCTTTCTTT. It specifies CASSPRQGPNTEAFF. The full variable domain, with the rest looked up from reference TRBV9 and TRBJ1-1, is DSGVTQTPKHLITATGQRVTLRCSPRSGDLSVYWYQQSLDQGLQFLIQYYNGEERAKGNILERFSAQQFPDLHSELNLSSLELGDSALYFCASSPRQGPNTEAFFGQGTRLTVV.

This rearrangement joins TRBV18 to TRBJ1-1; 7 bases are a match to TRBD1. The CDR3 covers 17 residues. Germline values: CDR1 KGHSH, CDR2 LQKENI. The J segment lost 5 bases and the V segment lost 0 bases, leaving 12 bases of the junction unmatched. The CDR3 DNA reads TGTGCCAGCTCACCACCGGGATTCTACTCCAGGGGGACTGAAGCTTTCTTT. This translates into CASSPPGFYSRGTEAFF.

The chain combines TRBV5-1 with TRBJ1-1; D possibly corresponds to TRBD1 (6 bases). Trimming pared 0 bases from V and 4 bases from J, leaving 19 bases between. CDR1 SGHRS and CDR2 YFSETQ come from the germline V gene. There are 17 residues in the CDR3. The CDR3 loop is CASSLANGGASRTEAFF. As DNA, the CDR3 is TGCGCCAGCAGCTTGGCCAATGGGGGGGCGAGTCGCACTGAAGCTTTCTTT.

The V gene is TRBV5-1, the J gene TRBJ1-1; 9 bases match TRBD1. V was pared by 4 bases and J by 8 bases, with 3 bases of the junction left unmatched. Germline V gene data show CDR1 as SGHRS and CDR2 as YFSETQ. This CDR3 region has 12 residues. The CDR3 DNA is TGCGCCAGCAGCCCTGGACAGGGGGAAGCTTTCTTT. Its protein is CASSPGQGEAFF.

V and J are TRBV29-1 and TRBJ2-7; D is possibly TRBD1 or TRBD2 (6 bases each). The germline gives CDR1 SQVTM, CDR2 ANQGSEA. CDR3 length: 14 residues. The ends were cut back, 7 bases at V and 2 bases at J, with 18 bases in the middle. The CDR3 DNA reads as TGCAGCGGGGGGGAGCAGGGGAGTCCCTACGAGCAGTACTTC. It codes for CSGGEQGSPYEQYF.

The chain links TRBV19 to TRBJ1-2; maybe TRBD1 (6 bases). The germline gives CDR1 LNHDA, CDR2 SQIVND (reference sequence). The V end was cut by 6 bases, the J end by 1 base, with 9 bases between. The CDR3 runs to 13 residues. Written as DNA, the CDR3 is TGTGCCAGTAGGGACAGAAATAACTATGGCTACACCTTC. Its translation: CASRDRNNYGYTF.

V is TRBV27 and J is TRBJ2-1; 9 positions agree with TRBD2. Germline V lookup: CDR1 MNHEY, CDR2 SMNVEV (reference sequence). This CDR3 has 17 amino acids. J gave up 5 bases and V 3 bases, and 11 bases lay outside the gene matches. CDR3 sequence: CASSFPPIAGVNNEQFF. CDR3 bases: TGTGCCAGCAGTTTCCCCCCAATAGCGGGGGTAAACAATGAGCAGTTCTTC.

CDR3 nucleotides: TGTGCCAGCAGTTACTCGAGGGAGCGGGCTGGAAACACCATATATTTT. Encoded protein: CASSYSRERAGNTIYF. The chain uses TRBV6-5 and TRBJ1-3; D not certain. The V gene lost 0 bases and the J gene lost 2 bases, with 11 bases spanning the gap. CDR1 is MNHEY, CDR2 SVGAGI, per germline. This CDR3 is 16 amino acids long.

The chain has TRBV30 and TRBJ1-5; 8 nucleotides agree with TRBD1. CDR1 and CDR2 from the germline V gene are GTSNPN and SVGIG (reference sequence). Unmatched junction bases numbered 5, after V lost 1 base and J lost 6 bases. The CDR3 has 14 amino acids. CDR3 DNA: TGTGCCTGGAGTGACGGACAGGGCTCTCAGCCCCAGCATTTT. As protein: CAWSDGQGSQPQHF.

The chain employs TRBV3-1 (or the pseudogene TRBV3-2) and TRBJ1-2; D uncertain. V gave up 5 bases and J gave up 4 bases, with 17 bases separating them. The CDR3 consists of 15 residues. Per germline, CDR1 LGHDT and CDR2 YNNKEL (reference sequence). CDR3 nucleotide sequence: TGTGCCAGCAGCTCCGGTCTCCCCCCTCTCTATGGCTACACCTTC. Translated, it gives CASSSGLPPLYGYTF.

V and J are TRBV4-2 and TRBJ2-1; D gene uncertain. V lost 0 bases to trimming and J lost 15 bases, with 18 bases between them. Per the germline V gene, CDR1 is LGHNA and CDR2 is YNFKEQ. The CDR3 is 14 amino acids. CDR3 DNA: TGTGCCAGCAGCCAAGAGGGTGAGAGGCGAAGGCCGTTCTTC. It is translated as CASSQEGERRRPFF.

The chain couples TRBV6-5 to TRBJ2-5; 8 nucleotides line up with TRBD1. This CDR3 spans 14 amino acids. V shed 4 bases and J 1 base; nucleotides not matched to a gene: 2. In germline, CDR1 is MNHEY, CDR2 SVGAGI. For the CDR3, the DNA is TGTGCCAGCAGTTCTCAGGGGGCCCAAGAGACCCAGTACTTC. Amino acid sequence: CASSSQGAQETQYF.